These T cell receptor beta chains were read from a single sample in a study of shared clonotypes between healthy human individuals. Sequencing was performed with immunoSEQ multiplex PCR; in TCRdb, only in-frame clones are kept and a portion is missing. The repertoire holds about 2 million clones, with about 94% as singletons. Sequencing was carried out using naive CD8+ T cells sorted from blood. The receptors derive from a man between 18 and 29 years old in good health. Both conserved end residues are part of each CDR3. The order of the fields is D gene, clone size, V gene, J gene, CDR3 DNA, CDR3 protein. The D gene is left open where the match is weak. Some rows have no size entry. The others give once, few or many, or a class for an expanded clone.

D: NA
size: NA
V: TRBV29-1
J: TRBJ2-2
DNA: TGCAGCGTAAAGGAACAGGGACCCGGGGAGCTGTTTTTT
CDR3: CSVKEQGPGELFF

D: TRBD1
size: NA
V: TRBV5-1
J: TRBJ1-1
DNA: TGCGCCAGCAGCTTGGCCGGGACAGGGGGTCTCTCACATGAAGCTTTCTTT
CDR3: CASSLAGTGGLSHEAFF

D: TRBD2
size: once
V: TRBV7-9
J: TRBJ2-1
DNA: TGTGCCAGTGGTCACCTAGCGGGAGCTTCCGACAATGAGCAGTTCTTC
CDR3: CASGHLAGASDNEQFF

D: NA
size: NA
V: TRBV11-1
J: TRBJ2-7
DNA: TGTGCCAGCAGCTTTGGAGGAACTTCCTACGAGCAGTACTTC
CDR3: CASSFGGTSYEQYF

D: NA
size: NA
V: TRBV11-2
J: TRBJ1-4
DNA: TGTGCCAGCAGATTGGACTCGGGAAATGAAAAACTGTTTTTT
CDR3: CASRLDSGNEKLFF

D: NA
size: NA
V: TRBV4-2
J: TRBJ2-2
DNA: TGTGCCAGCAGCCAAGAGCCACTGAGCACCGGGGAGCTGTTTTTT
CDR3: CASSQEPLSTGELFF

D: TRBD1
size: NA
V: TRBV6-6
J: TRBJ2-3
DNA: TGTGCCAGCAGAGGACAGGGCACAGATACGCAGTATTTT
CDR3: CASRGQGTDTQYF

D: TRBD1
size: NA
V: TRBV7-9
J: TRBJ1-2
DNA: TGTGCCAGCAGCTCCGACAGGGAGGCTAACTATGGCTACACCTTC
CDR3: CASSSDREANYGYTF

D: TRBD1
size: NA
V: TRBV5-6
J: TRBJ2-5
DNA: TGTGCCAGCAGCTCGGACAGGGGTATGAGGGAGACCCAGTACTTC
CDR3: CASSSDRGMRETQYF

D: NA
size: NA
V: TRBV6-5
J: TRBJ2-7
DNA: TGTGCCAGCAGTTACGTTTTGTCGGGGGTCGAGCAGTACTTC
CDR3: CASSYVLSGVEQYF

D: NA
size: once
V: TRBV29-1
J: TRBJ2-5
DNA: TGCAGCGTTGGGGGTGGGACGGACGACCAAGAGACCCAGTACTTC
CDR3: CSVGGGTDDQETQYF

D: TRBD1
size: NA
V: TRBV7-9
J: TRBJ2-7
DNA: TGTGCCAGCAGCATCGCCCCGGGACAGGGGATCTACGAGCAGTACTTC
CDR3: CASSIAPGQGIYEQYF

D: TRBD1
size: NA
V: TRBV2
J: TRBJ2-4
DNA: TGTGCCAGCATCCCGGACAGGGGGCGCGAAAACATTCAGTACTTC
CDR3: CASIPDRGRENIQYF

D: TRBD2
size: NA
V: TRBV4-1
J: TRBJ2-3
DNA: TGCGCCAGCAGCCAGATTAGCGGGGGGGCCCCAGATACGCAGTATTTT
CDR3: CASSQISGGAPDTQYF

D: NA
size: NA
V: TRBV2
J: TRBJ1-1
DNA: TGTGCCAGCAGTGTAATAGCCGAAGCTTTCTTT
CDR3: CASSVIAEAFF